This T cell receptor (beta chain) is from a study of T cell clones after liver transplantation. Repertoires were generated with immunoSEQ multiplex PCR, while TCRdb's copy carries only in-frame clones and drops some. This table has some 60,000 clones, about two thirds appearing once. Sequenced here: CD4+ T cells from blood, sampled at the approximately 16-month timepoint. The sequence came from a human patient who received a liver transplant. A share of the T cells may be of graft donor origin.

CDR3 nucleotide sequence: TGTGCCAGCAGCCCGAGGGCCTGGGGAGAGACCCAGTACTTC. Protein product: CASSPRAWGETQYF. The chain has TRBV11-2 and TRBJ2-5; the D gene is possibly TRBD2 (5 bases). This CDR3 region has 14 residues. Germline V CDR1 and CDR2: SGHAT, FQNNGV. The V end lost 5 bases, the J end lost 4 bases, and 14 bases lay between the germline ends.